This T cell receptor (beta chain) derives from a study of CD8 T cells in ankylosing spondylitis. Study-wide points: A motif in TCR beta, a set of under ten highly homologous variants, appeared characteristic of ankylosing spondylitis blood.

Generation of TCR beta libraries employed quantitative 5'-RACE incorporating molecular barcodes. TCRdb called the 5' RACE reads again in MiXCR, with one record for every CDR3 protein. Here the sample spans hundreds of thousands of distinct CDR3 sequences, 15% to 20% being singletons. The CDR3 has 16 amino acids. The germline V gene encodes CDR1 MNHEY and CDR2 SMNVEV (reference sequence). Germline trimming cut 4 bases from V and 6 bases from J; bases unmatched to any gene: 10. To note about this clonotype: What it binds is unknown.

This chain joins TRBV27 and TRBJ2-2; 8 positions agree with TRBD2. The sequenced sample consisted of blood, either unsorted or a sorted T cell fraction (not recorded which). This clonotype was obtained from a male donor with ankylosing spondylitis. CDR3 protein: CASSSRPLAGSGELFF. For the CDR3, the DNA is TGTGCCAGCAGTTCCCGCCCTTTAGCGGGGTCCGGGGAGCTGTTTTTT.